This TCR beta chain came from a study of T-cell reconstitution after alpha-beta-depleted transplantation in children. The study, taken as a whole, reports: Several hundred expanded graft clones reportedly supplied alpha-beta T cells about two months after transplant.

This clonotype appeared many times. No antigen is known for it. The germline gives CDR1 SGHRS, CDR2 YFSETQ. The CDR3 is made up of 12 amino acids. With 3 bases removed from V and 7 bases from J, the gap between germline ends came to 8 bases. It was with unique molecular identifiers that the TCRbeta library was prepared. TCRdb re-called the PCR reads with MiXCR, one entry per CDR3 protein. The sample yields roughly 790,000 distinct CDR3 sequences, about 16% seen once. The chain carries TRBV5-1 and TRBJ2-1; D is undetermined. This receptor was obtained from a male patient between 10 and 17 years old who had a stem cell transplant for acute lymphoblastic leukemia, so the T cells may come from the graft donor. Specimen: PBMCs, mostly from graft donor cells, collected 360 days after TCRalphabeta/CD19-depleted stem cell transplant. CDR3 amino acids: CASSWRWNEQFF. The DNA of the CDR3 is TGCGCCAGCAGCTGGCGCTGGAATGAGCAGTTCTTC.